The entry below describes one TCR beta chain. This clone has only a few counts. Its antigen specificity is not known. No base qualities exist here, and no much larger clone lies one base off it. The record originates from a study of blood T cell repertoires in COVID-19 (dated by TCRdb to between 2020 and 2021). The study in broad terms: Samples covering the acute and convalescent phases of COVID-19 were provided by collaborators in the United States, Italy and Spain. The prospective study material was composed of cDNA or gDNA derived from T cells, B-cell-depleted T cells, or PBMCs. Deeply sampled blood TCRbeta repertoires from subjects exposed to, actively infected with, or recovered from COVID-19 were included in the dataset. The repertoires were made available in a free public database intended to serve as a resource for research on the immune response to SARS-CoV-2. Samples came from the ongoing ImmuneRACE study (first 160 participants) plus 1,254 subjects from 6 global collaborators. The sample metadata nearly always contained a de-identified subject ID, COVID-19 status, age in years and sex. Where HLA class I and class II types were available, the types were taken from metadata supplied by the sample provider, not from assay-based typing.

Collaborating institutions collected whole blood in K2EDTA tubes following their own protocols. Collaborator samples were shipped for TCRbeta analysis as frozen whole blood, isolated PBMCs, or DNA extracted from either sample type. What the research found in general, with its limitations: Clinical and demographic metadata were provided uncurated, with the amount varying by source and participant.

The immunoSEQ Assay, a bias-controlled multiplex PCR, was used to amplify TCRbeta CDR3 regions from genomic DNA. The paper's data handling went like this. The number of nucleated cells in each sample was estimated by amplification of reference gene primers within the assay. To quantify the absolute abundance of each unique TCRbeta CDR3 rearrangement, sequence reads were collapsed and filtered. For each sample, productive Simpson clonality was calculated as the square root of Simpson's diversity index over productive rearrangements. TCRdb carries this immuneACCESS record with in-frame sequences only. Its versions omit some clonotypes, under half of them owing to an unresolved V gene in the studies checked, with the rest unexplained. V and J calls and clone size are copied from that table; D and trimming were computed from the DNA. Recorded for this sample are around 170,000 clones; approximately 79% of them occurred a single time. The ten top clones hold around 2.9% of the sample.

From V the trimming removes 0 bases and from J it removes 3 bases, while the gene matches leave 5 bases of the junction unaccounted for. Including cysteine and phenylalanine, the CDR3 has 16 amino acids. The kept DNA is CDR3 alone, 48 bases in frame from the first base. Sequences LGHDT (CDR1) and YNNKEL (CDR2) are obtained from the germline V gene (reference sequence). The TCR was taken from a woman aged 80 or over with acute or convalescent COVID-19. This chain is built from TRBV3-1 (or the pseudogene TRBV3-2) and TRBJ1-2; 9 junctional bases match TRBD1. The source material was peripheral blood. The nucleotides read TGTGCCAGCAGCCAAGATTCCGACAGGGGGGACTATGGCTACACCTTC. Its product reads: CASSQDSDRGDYGYTF.